The 19 T cell receptor beta chains presented below share a single source sample, sequenced in a study of blood T cell repertoires in COVID-19. This table comes from immunoSEQ multiplex PCR, and its TCRdb copy is limited to in-frame clones, with some not included. This table holds roughly 250,000 clones, 87% found once. The sequenced material came from PBMCs or T cells enriched from blood (not recorded which). These receptors originate from a woman aged 25 to 39 with acute COVID-19.

The V gene is TRBV7-9, the J gene TRBJ1-4; weak D call: TRBD1 (5 bases). The germline V and J ends were trimmed by 5 bases and 1 base, with 11 bases remaining between them. Per germline, CDR1 SEHNR and CDR2 FQNEAQ (reference sequence). The CDR3 runs to 15 residues. CDR3 sequence reads: CASSLFTGTNEKLFF. CDR3 coding DNA: TGTGCCAGCAGCCTATTTACAGGAACTAATGAAAAACTGTTTTTT. The full variable domain, completed using reference TRBV7-9 and TRBJ1-4, is DTGVSQNPRHKITKRGQNVTFRCDPISEHNRLYWYRQTLGQGPEFLTYFQNEAQLEKSRLLSDRFSAERPKGSFSTLEIQRTEQGDSAMYLCASSLFTGTNEKLFFGSGTQLSVL.

This chain links TRBV7-9 with TRBJ2-1, with TRBD2 matching 14 bases. Germline CDR1 is SEHNR and CDR2 is FQNEAQ (reference sequence). Losses at the gene ends were 4 bases for V and 4 bases for J; bases not matched to a gene: 12. The length of the CDR3 is 19 residues. The chain's CDR3 is CASSSRPGLAGVGYNEQFF. CDR3 DNA sequence: TGTGCCAGCAGCTCTCGCCCGGGACTAGCGGGAGTTGGTTACAATGAGCAGTTCTTC.

The rearrangement uses TRBV5-6 and TRBJ1-1; 8 bases match TRBD1. Trimming took 3 bases from V and 5 from J; bases not matched to a gene: 6. The CDR3 is 14 amino acids. The germline gives CDR1 SGHDT, CDR2 YYEEEE. The CDR3 sequence: CASSWTGRGTEAFF. The CDR3 DNA reads as TGTGCCAGCAGCTGGACAGGGAGAGGGACTGAAGCTTTCTTT.

V usage is TRBV14 and J usage is TRBJ1-1; D unresolved. The germline CDR1 and CDR2 sequences are SGHDN and FVKESK. V was trimmed by 1 base and J by 8 bases, leaving 11 bases between them. This CDR3 comprises 13 residues. DNA of the CDR3: TGTGCCAGCAGCCAAGTGATAAGCGGGGAAGCTTTCTTT. This gives the protein CASSQVISGEAFF.

The chain links TRBV28 to TRBJ1-6; D is undetermined. With 10 bases removed from V and 0 bases from J, the gap between germline ends came to 13 bases. The CDR3 extends over 15 amino acids. The germline CDR1 and CDR2 sequences are MDHEN and SYDVKM. DNA of the CDR3: TGTGCCACCAATCCAAGGAGCTCCTATAATTCACCCCTCCACTTT. This sequence encodes CATNPRSSYNSPLHF.

The chain is built from TRBV20-1 and TRBJ1-1; tentatively, D is TRBD1 (6 bases). Germline CDR1 is DFQATT and CDR2 is SNEGSKA (reference sequence). This CDR3 spans 12 amino acids. V dropped 3 bases and J dropped 10 bases, with 15 bases sitting between them. CDR3 sequence: CSASFRGGLAFF. In DNA form, the CDR3 reads TGCAGTGCTAGTTTTAGGGGGGGGCTAGCTTTCTTT.

The V and J genes are TRBV7-8 and TRBJ2-5, with 8 bases lining up with TRBD2. Trimming took 2 bases from V and 4 from J; bases not matched to a gene: 9. The CDR3 spans 16 residues. Germline assignment: CDR1 SGHVS and CDR2 FQNEAQ. The CDR3: CASSLRERGSIETQYF. The CDR3 DNA follows: TGTGCCAGCAGCTTAAGAGAGCGGGGGAGTATAGAGACCCAGTACTTC.

In DNA form, the CDR3 reads TGTGCCAGCAGCCCGGACTTGAACACCGGGGAGCTGTTTTTT. Its protein is CASSPDLNTGELFF. V usage is TRBV7-9 and J usage is TRBJ2-2; tentative D call: TRBD2 (5 bases). CDR1 and CDR2 from the germline V gene are SEHNR and FQNEAQ (reference sequence). Deletions cut 5 bases from V and 1 base from J, with 8 bases between. The CDR3 is 14 residues long.

The chain recombines TRBV7-3 with TRBJ2-1, with D possibly TRBD1 on 5 matching bases. V was clipped by 1 base and J by 5 bases, with 12 bases between them. Germline CDR1 reads SGHTA; CDR2 reads FQGTGA. The CDR3 covers 15 residues. The CDR3 is CASSLSTGANNEQFF. As DNA, the CDR3 is TGTGCCAGCAGCTTAAGTACTGGGGCTAACAATGAGCAGTTCTTC.

The rearrangement uses TRBV12-3 or TRBV12-4 and TRBJ1-2; 7 bases match TRBD1. With V trimmed by 5 bases and J by 8 bases, 8 bases remained unmatched. The CDR3 is 13 amino acids. Written as DNA, the CDR3 is TGTGCCAGCAGTCTAAAAACAGGGGACGGCTACACCTTC. The encoded protein is CASSLKTGDGYTF.

The V gene is TRBV24-1, the J gene TRBJ2-5; 8 positions agree with TRBD2. The CDR3 extends over 15 amino acids. The germline CDR1 and CDR2 sequences are KGHDR and SFDVKD. The V gene end was trimmed by 2 bases and the J gene end by 2 bases; junction bases not matched to a gene: 3. CDR3 DNA sequence: TGTGCCACCAGTGATTCCGGGACTAGTCAAGAGACCCAGTACTTC. Its translation: CATSDSGTSQETQYF.

The rearrangement uses TRBV3-1 (or the pseudogene TRBV3-2) and TRBJ2-1, with unresolved D. The CDR3 covers 14 residues. Trimming pared 4 bases from V and 5 bases from J, leaving 12 bases between. Germline V CDR1 and CDR2: LGHDT, YNNKEL (reference sequence). The CDR3 nucleotides are TGTGCCAGCAGCCGCCCCGCAACTCACAATGAGCAGTTCTTC. Translation: CASSRPATHNEQFF.

The CDR3 sequence is CASSFQSGLNEQYF. DNA for the CDR3: TGTGCCAGCAGCTTCCAATCAGGTCTCAACGAGCAGTACTTC. This chain connects TRBV7-2 to TRBJ2-7, with D unclear. Trimming pared 3 bases from V and 5 bases from J, leaving 14 bases between. The CDR3 extends over 14 amino acids. Germline CDR1 and CDR2: SGHTA and FQGNSA. The complete variable domain, with remaining parts taken from reference TRBV7-2 and TRBJ2-7, reads GAGVSQSPSNKVTEKGKDVELRCDPISGHTALYWYRQSLGQGLEFLIYFQGNSAPDKSGLPSDRFSAERTGGSVSTLTIQRTQQEDSAVYLCASSFQSGLNEQYFGPGTRLTVT.

This clone was found a few times. The chain is built from TRBV28 and TRBJ1-4; 8 nucleotides agree with TRBD1. Trimming took 6 bases from V and 0 from J; bases not matched to a gene: 9. CDR1 is MDHEN and CDR2 is SYDVKM in the germline V gene. This CDR3 has 17 residues. The CDR3 DNA sequence: TGTGCCAGCAGCCCTCCGGGACAGGCGACAACTAATGAAAAACTGTTTTTT. Its protein product is CASSPPGQATTNEKLFF.

The chain links TRBV9 to TRBJ1-2; D remains unclear. V was trimmed by 0 bases and J by 0 bases, leaving 9 bases between them. The length of the CDR3 is 15 residues. Germline lookup yields CDR1 SGDLS and CDR2 YYNGEE. CDR3 in amino acids: CASSVGSGPNYGYTF. The CDR3 nucleotides are TGTGCCAGCAGCGTAGGAAGCGGACCTAACTATGGCTACACCTTC.

This clone has a handful of counts. The V and J genes are TRBV10-3 and TRBJ2-7; 8 bases fit TRBD1. The CDR3 consists of 15 residues. The V gene end was trimmed by 0 bases and the J gene end by 4 bases; junction bases not matched to a gene: 5. Germline-derived CDR1 and CDR2 are ENHRY and SYGVKD. In DNA form, the CDR3 reads TGTGCCATCAGTGAGTCCCCGACAGGGGTATACGAGCAGTACTTC. Translated, it gives CAISESPTGVYEQYF.

The V and J genes are TRBV15 and TRBJ2-1; D remains ambiguous. Looked up from germline, CDR1 is LNHNV and CDR2 is YYDKDF (reference sequence). V gave up 3 bases and J gave up 8 bases, with 14 bases separating them. The CDR3 is made up of 14 amino acids. DNA of the CDR3: TGTGCCACCAGCAGCGGAGATCTCGGTTATGAGCAGTTCTTC. Translated, it gives CATSSGDLGYEQFF.

V and J are TRBV4-3 and TRBJ2-3; D perhaps matches TRBD2 (7 bases). The CDR3 totals 21 residues. Germline loops: CDR1 LGHNA, CDR2 YSLEER. Trimming shortened V by 4 bases and J by 0 bases, and 29 bases separated the two germline ends. The CDR3 is CASSLGYAWGQGTTSTDTQYF. Here the CDR3 DNA reads TGCGCCAGCAGCCTGGGGTATGCGTGGGGTCAGGGGACTACTAGCACAGATACGCAGTATTTT.

This chain joins TRBV25-1 and TRBJ2-3; no reliable D call. The CDR3 is 10 amino acids. V shed 10 bases and J shed 3 bases, with 5 bases lying between them. The germline CDR1 and CDR2 sequences are MGHDK and SYGVNS. CDR3 sequence: CATFTDTQYF. DNA of the CDR3: TGTGCCACCTTTACAGATACGCAGTATTTT.